This entry is about one T cell receptor beta chain. Its antigen is undetermined. This sample is part of a study of cytomegalovirus exposure and HLA in healthy donors. Study-wide points: A missense DCLRE1C variant was associated with V- and J-gene trimming of TCR beta chains in a later analysis, and an independent cohort replicated the association. Fewer N-insertions (relative to the roughly 660-donor mean) were reportedly seen in an Asian-associated ancestry cluster in a later analysis. Later analysis found that TCR beta chains associated with HLA were more clonally expanded than other, equally common chains.

PCR used 60 Vbeta primers and 13 Jbeta primers. Produced via immunoSEQ multiplex PCR; TCRdb's table is partial and in-frame only. The sample shows some 170,000 clones, roughly 80% of them seen only once. In germline, CDR1 is MGHRA, CDR2 YSYEKL. Trimming cost V 1 base and J 5 bases, with 16 bases left between them. The CDR3 contains 16 residues. This TCR was sampled from a woman in her forties or fifties in good health and CMV-seronegative. The rearrangement links TRBV4-1 to TRBJ2-3; tentative D call: TRBD2 (5 bases). The sample consisted of PBMCs. This chain's CDR3 is CASSQGSGELVDTQYF. For the CDR3, the DNA is TGCGCCAGCAGCCAAGGGAGCGGAGAGCTTGTAGATACGCAGTATTTT.